This T cell receptor (beta chain) was sequenced during a study of OX40 agonist ivuxolimab in advanced cancers. The overall study: All patients had ivuxolimab intravenously every 2 weeks at 0.01 to 10 mg/kg. Of mixed ages from about 20 to 90 and averaging about 65 years, the group was almost 85% male.

Produced via immunoSEQ multiplex PCR; TCRdb's table is partial and in-frame only. The sample lists approximately 40,000 clones, about 87% occurring once. Points on this clone: As yet, its antigen is unknown.

The CDR3 has 13 amino acids. Trimming cost V 9 bases and J 0 bases, with 10 bases left between them. Germline V gives CDR1 SNHLY, CDR2 FYNNEI. Study-wide results and caveats: Low normalized T-cell clonal expansion was also seen in some nonresponders. Antigen specificity was not determined for the expanded peripheral T cells.

The chain employs TRBV2 and TRBJ2-3; no definite D call. Here the sequenced sample was CD4+ or CD8+ T cells sorted from blood, taken in a trial of the OX40 agonist ivuxolimab. This TCR was recovered from an adult with an advanced solid tumor such as melanoma, head and neck, liver or kidney cancer. This CDR3 reads CARLSVSTDTQYF. The CDR3 bases are TGTGCCAGGTTAAGCGTCAGCACAGATACGCAGTATTTT.